The subject of this entry is one T cell receptor beta chain. This specimen comes from a study of OX40 agonist ivuxolimab in advanced cancers. Study-wide context: Hepatocellular carcinoma, melanoma, renal cell or head and neck cancer occurred in dose-escalation patients.

CDR3 size: 13 residues. Germline V gene data show CDR1 as LNHDA and CDR2 as SQIVND (reference sequence). Trimming shortened V by 4 bases and J by 4 bases, and 10 bases separated the two germline ends. The protocol was immunoSEQ multiplex PCR, while the TCRdb copy is restricted to in-frame clones and leaves out a portion. Of under 85,000 clones in the sample, around 86% were seen once. The clonotype originates from an adult with an advanced solid tumor such as melanoma, head and neck, liver or kidney cancer. The material sequenced was CD4+ or CD8+ T cells sorted from blood, taken in a trial of the OX40 agonist ivuxolimab. The chain employs TRBV19 and TRBJ1-1, with D hard to call. The CDR3 loop reads CASSTPLLTEAFF. CDR3 coding DNA: TGTGCCAGTAGTACGCCCCTCCTCACTGAAGCTTTCTTT.